The following is a TCR beta chain sequence with its context. The sample comes from a study of technical replicates of blood from a handful of donors. Sequencing was performed with immunoSEQ multiplex PCR; in TCRdb, only in-frame clones are kept and a portion is missing. Of 55,000 to 60,000 clones in the sample, just over 90% were seen once. V dropped 0 bases and J dropped 3 bases, with 13 bases sitting between them. Germline loops: CDR1 LGHNA, CDR2 YSLEER. The CDR3 contains 16 residues. The gene calls are TRBV4-3 and TRBJ2-3, with a tentative D call TRBD2 (7 bases). Material for sequencing was PBMCs. The receptor was isolated from a human donor in good health. Some clones in this sample may be carry-over from other donors' samples. CDR3 sequence (DNA): TGCGCCAGCAGCCAAGAGGCGGGGGCGATTACAGATACGCAGTATTTT. Protein sequence: CASSQEAGAITDTQYF.